Ten or more counts support the clone carrying this T cell receptor (beta chain). CDR1 is MNHEY, CDR2 SVGEGT, per germline. Trimming at V came to 6 bases and at J to 8 bases, leaving 4 bases not matched to a gene. The CDR3 has 13 residues. The data originate from a study of T cells in Graves' hyperthyroidism and ophthalmopathy. Diagnoses rested on clinical symptoms, serum thyroxine and TRAb, thyroid ultrasound and orbital computed tomography. Amplification of TCR beta CDR3 regions used RNA as the template. Initially, a first-round RT-PCR of the TCR CDR3 employed the HTBI primer set. TCRdb re-called the multiplex PCR reads through MiXCR, storing one row per CDR3 protein. The sample lists hundreds of thousands of distinct CDR3 sequences; 15% to 20% were seen once.

The material sequenced was blood. This sequence was found in a man aged 35 to 55 with Graves' ophthalmopathy. The genes are TRBV6-2 or TRBV6-3 and TRBJ2-1; TRBD2 matches at 10 bases. The CDR3 protein is CASRLAGDDEQFF. DNA for the CDR3: TGTGCCAGCAGGCTAGCGGGAGACGATGAGCAGTTCTTC.